Listed below are T cell receptor beta chains from one sample, sequenced in a study of T-cell memory formation after mild COVID-19. TCRdb ran MiXCR on the 5' RACE reads and lists one entry per CDR3 protein. The sample holds roughly 560,000 distinct CDR3 sequences, just over 20% seen once. Specimen: PBMCs or a T cell subset sorted from them (not recorded which). Receptors originate from an adult woman who had mild COVID-19 (a few samples of this study predate the infection). Cell type and time point are not known. CDR3s include the opening cysteine and the closing phenylalanine or tryptophan. The order of the fields is V gene, clone size, J gene, D gene, CDR3 DNA, CDR3 protein. The D gene is left open where the match is weak. A clone size is listed for some rows: how often the clone was seen (once, few, many), or a class if it is expanded.

v_call: TRBV7-9
clone_size: few
j_call: TRBJ1-4
d_call: TRBD1
cdr3_nt: TGTGCCAGCAGCCCACGGGACAGCAGATCTGGGTTGAATGAAAAACTGTTTTTT
cdr3_aa: CASSPRDSRSGLNEKLFF

v_call: TRBV29-1
clone_size: NA
j_call: TRBJ2-1
d_call: NA
cdr3_nt: TGCAGCGTTGAAACTGGTCTAGCCCCAGGGAATGAGCAGTTCTTC
cdr3_aa: CSVETGLAPGNEQFF

v_call: TRBV7-8
clone_size: NA
j_call: TRBJ2-6
d_call: TRBD1
cdr3_nt: TGTGCCAGCAGCGAGATCCGGACAGGGGGCGCCGGGGCCAACGTCCTGACTTTC
cdr3_aa: CASSEIRTGGAGANVLTF

v_call: TRBV6-2/TRBV6-3
clone_size: NA
j_call: TRBJ2-2
d_call: NA
cdr3_nt: TGTGCCAGCAGTTACGTCCGGAAGAACACCGGGGAGCTGTTTTTT
cdr3_aa: CASSYVRKNTGELFF

v_call: TRBV30
clone_size: NA
j_call: TRBJ2-7
d_call: NA
cdr3_nt: TGTGCCTGGAGTGTATATGGGTCCTACGAGCAGTACTTC
cdr3_aa: CAWSVYGSYEQYF

v_call: TRBV18
clone_size: few
j_call: TRBJ2-7
d_call: NA
cdr3_nt: TGTGCCAGCTCACCCAATCAGGGAGAGGGCTACGAGCAGTACTTC
cdr3_aa: CASSPNQGEGYEQYF

v_call: TRBV12-3/TRBV12-4
clone_size: few
j_call: TRBJ2-7
d_call: NA
cdr3_nt: TGTGCCAGCAGCCTTGGACAGATTTATCCTCCGAAGGACGAGCAGTACTTC
cdr3_aa: CASSLGQIYPPKDEQYF

v_call: TRBV5-4
clone_size: few
j_call: TRBJ2-2
d_call: NA
cdr3_nt: TGTGCCAGCAGCTTGGGGACTTCTAAGAACACCGGGGAGCTGTTTTTT
cdr3_aa: CASSLGTSKNTGELFF

v_call: TRBV20-1
clone_size: NA
j_call: TRBJ2-7
d_call: NA
cdr3_nt: TGCAGTGCTGGGGGACTTGCCTACGAGCAGTACTTC
cdr3_aa: CSAGGLAYEQYF

v_call: TRBV30
clone_size: few
j_call: TRBJ2-6
d_call: NA
cdr3_nt: TGTGCCTGGAGTTTCCATTCACCACGCCCAGGGGCTGGGGCCAACGTCCTGACTTTC
cdr3_aa: CAWSFHSPRPGAGANVLTF

v_call: TRBV24-1
clone_size: many
j_call: TRBJ2-1
d_call: NA
cdr3_nt: TGTGCCACCAGCAGAGGTGGCCTAGCCCCATACAATGAGCAGTTCTTC
cdr3_aa: CATSRGGLAPYNEQFF

v_call: TRBV7-8
clone_size: few
j_call: TRBJ1-3
d_call: NA
cdr3_nt: TGTGCCAGCAGCCCTACCAGGAGCTCTGGAAACACCATATATTTT
cdr3_aa: CASSPTRSSGNTIYF

v_call: TRBV4-1
clone_size: many
j_call: TRBJ2-7
d_call: NA
cdr3_nt: TGCGCCAGCAGCCAAGGCGGCCGAAACCCCTACGAGCAGTACTTC
cdr3_aa: CASSQGGRNPYEQYF

v_call: TRBV10-3
clone_size: NA
j_call: TRBJ2-7
d_call: NA
cdr3_nt: TGTGCCATCAGCACAGGAGGTTCGCGGCCTGGCTCCGAGCAGTACTTC
cdr3_aa: CAISTGGSRPGSEQYF

v_call: TRBV3-1
clone_size: NA
j_call: TRBJ1-3
d_call: TRBD1
cdr3_nt: TGTGCCAGCAGCAACCGACAGGGCGCCGGAAACACCATATATTTT
cdr3_aa: CASSNRQGAGNTIYF

v_call: TRBV5-1
clone_size: few
j_call: TRBJ2-5
d_call: TRBD1
cdr3_nt: TGCGCCAGCAGCTCGAATGACAGGGTATGGGAGACCCAGTACTTC
cdr3_aa: CASSSNDRVWETQYF

v_call: TRBV5-1
clone_size: few
j_call: TRBJ2-1
d_call: NA
cdr3_nt: TGCGCCAGCAGCTTGGGGCCTCACCTCCTAGACAATGAGCAGTTCTTC
cdr3_aa: CASSLGPHLLDNEQFF

v_call: TRBV2
clone_size: NA
j_call: TRBJ1-2
d_call: TRBD1
cdr3_nt: TGTGCCAGCACTCCCAACAGGGGATTTAACTATGGCTACACCTTC
cdr3_aa: CASTPNRGFNYGYTF

v_call: TRBV27
clone_size: few
j_call: TRBJ1-1
d_call: TRBD1
cdr3_nt: TGTGCCAGCAGTTTAGGGACAGGGGGTCTTCCTGAAGCTTTCTTT
cdr3_aa: CASSLGTGGLPEAFF

v_call: TRBV29-1
clone_size: NA
j_call: TRBJ1-5
d_call: NA
cdr3_nt: TGCAGCGTTGAAATGGCGGGCAATCAGCCCCAGCATTTT
cdr3_aa: CSVEMAGNQPQHF

v_call: TRBV13
clone_size: few
j_call: TRBJ2-5
d_call: NA
cdr3_nt: TGTGCCAGCAGCTTATTGCAGGGGAAAGAGACCCAGTACTTC
cdr3_aa: CASSLLQGKETQYF

v_call: TRBV9
clone_size: few
j_call: TRBJ2-7
d_call: NA
cdr3_nt: TGTGCCAGCAGCCCAAGGGGGGATTCAGGCGAGCAGTACTTC
cdr3_aa: CASSPRGDSGEQYF

v_call: TRBV7-3
clone_size: many
j_call: TRBJ2-1
d_call: TRBD2
cdr3_nt: TGTGCCAGCAGCCCCCGTGGACTAGCGGGAGGTTTGTACAATGAGCAGTTCTTC
cdr3_aa: CASSPRGLAGGLYNEQFF

v_call: TRBV7-2
clone_size: NA
j_call: TRBJ2-3
d_call: TRBD1
cdr3_nt: TGTGCCAGCAGCTTAGTAGGACAGGCAATTGTCTCAGATACGCAGTATTTT
cdr3_aa: CASSLVGQAIVSDTQYF

v_call: TRBV12-3/TRBV12-4
clone_size: few
j_call: TRBJ1-2
d_call: NA
cdr3_nt: TGTGCCAGCAGGACCGACAGAGGCGGCTACACCTTC
cdr3_aa: CASRTDRGGYTF

v_call: TRBV2
clone_size: NA
j_call: TRBJ2-3
d_call: TRBD1
cdr3_nt: TGTGCCAGCATCCTCTCCACCCGTACAGGGGAAGGGGTAGCTACGCAGTATTTT
cdr3_aa: CASILSTRTGEGVATQYF

v_call: TRBV20-1
clone_size: few
j_call: TRBJ1-5
d_call: NA
cdr3_nt: TGCAGTGCTAGAGTGGCAGGTCTTCTGGTGGGGAGCAATCAGCCCCAGCATTTT
cdr3_aa: CSARVAGLLVGSNQPQHF

v_call: TRBV30
clone_size: NA
j_call: TRBJ2-1
d_call: TRBD2
cdr3_nt: TGTGCCTGGAGGAATCCTTCGCTAGCGGGAGCCTACAATGAGCAGTTCTTC
cdr3_aa: CAWRNPSLAGAYNEQFF

v_call: TRBV4-1
clone_size: few
j_call: TRBJ2-7
d_call: TRBD1
cdr3_nt: TGCGCCAGCAGCCAACTGGACAGGGCCTATGCCGAGCAGTACTTC
cdr3_aa: CASSQLDRAYAEQYF

v_call: TRBV10-3
clone_size: NA
j_call: TRBJ1-1
d_call: NA
cdr3_nt: TGTGCCATCAGTGAGGCACAGCGCACCCTTGAAGCTTTCTTT
cdr3_aa: CAISEAQRTLEAFF

v_call: TRBV5-5
clone_size: few
j_call: TRBJ1-5
d_call: TRBD1
cdr3_nt: TGTGCCAGCAGCTTGGACATAGGGACAGGGGGATATAGCAATCAGCCCCAGCATTTT
cdr3_aa: CASSLDIGTGGYSNQPQHF

v_call: TRBV4-3
clone_size: NA
j_call: TRBJ2-1
d_call: TRBD2
cdr3_nt: TGCGCCAGCAGCCATCGGGACTACCACCATGAGCAGTTCTTC
cdr3_aa: CASSHRDYHHEQFF

v_call: TRBV29-1
clone_size: NA
j_call: TRBJ1-2
d_call: NA
cdr3_nt: TGCAGCGTTGAAGGGGGCGCGGGGGCGGGTGGCTACACCTTC
cdr3_aa: CSVEGGAGAGGYTF

v_call: TRBV12-3/TRBV12-4
clone_size: NA
j_call: TRBJ2-3
d_call: TRBD2
cdr3_nt: TGTGCCAGCAGTTTTCAGCGGGAGGCCGCCACAGATACGCAGTATTTT
cdr3_aa: CASSFQREAATDTQYF

v_call: TRBV5-1
clone_size: NA
j_call: TRBJ2-3
d_call: TRBD2
cdr3_nt: TGCGCCAGCATCCGGACTAGCGGGAGCACAGATACGCAGTATTTT
cdr3_aa: CASIRTSGSTDTQYF

v_call: TRBV30
clone_size: few
j_call: TRBJ2-3
d_call: TRBD2
cdr3_nt: TGTGCCTGGAGCGGCGGCGGGGGAGTGGCAGATACGCAGTATTTT
cdr3_aa: CAWSGGGGVADTQYF

v_call: TRBV5-1
clone_size: few
j_call: TRBJ2-5
d_call: NA
cdr3_nt: TGCGCCAGCAGCTTGGTAGCCAACCAAGAGACCCAGTACTTC
cdr3_aa: CASSLVANQETQYF

v_call: TRBV11-3
clone_size: NA
j_call: TRBJ2-1
d_call: TRBD2
cdr3_nt: TGTGCCAGCAGCTTATTACCTAGCGGGAGTCTACCCTACAATGAGCAGTTCTTC
cdr3_aa: CASSLLPSGSLPYNEQFF

v_call: TRBV7-3
clone_size: NA
j_call: TRBJ2-6
d_call: TRBD1
cdr3_nt: TGTGCCAGCAGCTTAGGGACAGGACTCTCTGGGGCCAACGTCCTGACTTTC
cdr3_aa: CASSLGTGLSGANVLTF

v_call: TRBV5-1
clone_size: NA
j_call: TRBJ1-1
d_call: NA
cdr3_nt: TGCGCCAGCCTGACGGACACTGAAGCTTTCTTT
cdr3_aa: CASLTDTEAFF

v_call: TRBV15
clone_size: NA
j_call: TRBJ2-1
d_call: TRBD1
cdr3_nt: TGTGCCACCAGCGGCCGGACAGGGTCGGATGAGCAGTTCTTC
cdr3_aa: CATSGRTGSDEQFF

v_call: TRBV4-1
clone_size: NA
j_call: TRBJ1-5
d_call: NA
cdr3_nt: TGCGCCAGCAGCCAAGACGTCAATCAGCCCCAGCATTTT
cdr3_aa: CASSQDVNQPQHF

v_call: TRBV6-6
clone_size: NA
j_call: TRBJ1-6
d_call: NA
cdr3_nt: TGTGCCAGCAGCCGCGGACAGAAAAATTCACCCCTCCACTTT
cdr3_aa: CASSRGQKNSPLHF

v_call: TRBV29-1
clone_size: NA
j_call: TRBJ2-7
d_call: NA
cdr3_nt: TGCAGCGTTTCGGAGTTTAACTACGAGCAGTACTTC
cdr3_aa: CSVSEFNYEQYF

v_call: TRBV4-2
clone_size: once
j_call: TRBJ1-6
d_call: NA
cdr3_nt: TGTGCCAGCAGCCAAGATCACGGGGGCAACCTCCACTTT
cdr3_aa: CASSQDHGGNLHF

v_call: TRBV7-2
clone_size: many
j_call: TRBJ2-2
d_call: NA
cdr3_nt: TGTGCCAGCAGCTTAGATGATGGGGTTCGATATACCGGGGAGCTGTTTTTT
cdr3_aa: CASSLDDGVRYTGELFF

v_call: TRBV19
clone_size: NA
j_call: TRBJ2-7
d_call: NA
cdr3_nt: TGTAGCACCGCCCAGACCTCACGGTACTACGAGCAGTACTTC
cdr3_aa: CSTAQTSRYYEQYF

v_call: TRBV5-1
clone_size: few
j_call: TRBJ2-3
d_call: NA
cdr3_nt: TGCGCCAGCAGCTTGGACCCCCGAACAGATACGCAGTATTTT
cdr3_aa: CASSLDPRTDTQYF

v_call: TRBV4-1
clone_size: once
j_call: TRBJ2-3
d_call: NA
cdr3_nt: TGCGCCAGCAGCGACTCGGCGGGAGATACGCAGTATTTT
cdr3_aa: CASSDSAGDTQYF

v_call: TRBV18
clone_size: few
j_call: TRBJ2-5
d_call: NA
cdr3_nt: TGTGCCAGCTCACCACCTGGTTCAGTCTGGATCCAGTACTTC
cdr3_aa: CASSPPGSVWIQYF

v_call: TRBV12-3/TRBV12-4
clone_size: few
j_call: TRBJ1-5
d_call: NA
cdr3_nt: TGTGCCACCCAGGCCCTGGAGAGGAATCAGCCCCAGCATTTT
cdr3_aa: CATQALERNQPQHF

v_call: TRBV6-5
clone_size: few
j_call: TRBJ2-7
d_call: NA
cdr3_nt: TGTGCCAGCAGTTATGACCCCACGGCATACGAGCAGTACTTC
cdr3_aa: CASSYDPTAYEQYF

v_call: TRBV5-8
clone_size: NA
j_call: TRBJ1-2
d_call: NA
cdr3_nt: TGTGCCAGCAGCTTGTTTGGCAGGAAGAACTATGGCTACACCTTC
cdr3_aa: CASSLFGRKNYGYTF

v_call: TRBV20-1
clone_size: many
j_call: TRBJ1-1
d_call: NA
cdr3_nt: TGCAGTGCTAGAGTACCGGGACAGAACACTGAAGCTTTCTTT
cdr3_aa: CSARVPGQNTEAFF